This TCR beta chain was captured by sequencing in a study of breast tumors, draining lymph nodes, adjacent tissues. Overall study findings and caveats: Tumors had less TCR diversity than lymph nodes, more than nontumor tissue. Tumor T cell lymph node origin was a supported hypothesis, not proven. Compared with basal-like, luminal-like tumors shared significantly more repertoire with nontumor tissue. Data fit most tumor T cells coming from lymph node, expanding in tumor.

This clonotype was picked up many times. Its antigen is not identified. The CDR3 has 14 amino acids. V was pared by 0 bases and J by 6 bases, with 3 bases of the junction left unmatched. CDR1 SGHTA and CDR2 FQGNSA come from the germline V gene. Via MiXCR, TCRdb re-called the multiplex PCR reads, giving one row per CDR3 protein. The sample carries 150,000 to 200,000 distinct CDR3 sequences, about 33% recorded once. The lymph nodes were axillary draining lymph nodes from breast cancer patients. V gene TRBV7-2 combines with J gene TRBJ2-7, with TRBD2 matching over 9 bases. Sequencing was carried out using axillary lymph node tissue. This clonotype was sampled from a female donor with breast cancer. Some clones in this sample may be carry-over from other donors' samples. CDR3 nucleotide sequence: TGTGCCAGCAGCTTAGCCCGCGGGGGGGGCGAGCAGTACTTC. Amino acid sequence: CASSLARGGGEQYF.